Below are 29 T cell receptor beta chains sequenced from a single sample in a study of identical twins. MiXCR was run by TCRdb on the 5' RACE reads, yielding one entry per CDR3 protein. Among 350,000 to 450,000 distinct CDR3 sequences listed, 18% were seen once. Sequencing input: naive T cells sorted from blood. All receptors come from a man in his fifties in good health.

This clonotype was counted a few times. The J gene is TRBJ2-7, the V gene TRBV6-2 or TRBV6-3; TRBD2 aligns across 10 bases. The CDR3 spans 18 residues. Germline V gene sequence: CDR1 MNHEY, CDR2 SVGEGT. V was pared by 5 bases and J by 2 bases, with 15 bases of the junction left unmatched. In nucleotides, the CDR3 is TGTGCCAGCAGTCACCCAAGCGGGAGGGCCTTGGGGGCCTACGAGCAGTACTTC. Its protein product is CASSHPSGRALGAYEQYF.

The chain joins TRBV4-3 to TRBJ2-3; 10 bases map to TRBD2. The V segment lost 0 bases and the J segment 0 bases; nucleotides outside the gene matches: 12. CDR1 and CDR2 (germline): LGHNA, YSLEER. The CDR3 runs to 20 residues. The DNA for the CDR3 is TGCGCCAGCAGCCAAGATCGAAGCCGCACAGCGGGAGGGAGCACAGATACGCAGTATTTT. It codes for CASSQDRSRTAGGSTDTQYF.

This chain joins TRBV27 and TRBJ1-1; D perhaps matches TRBD1 (6 bases). Between the trimmed V and J ends, which lost 2 bases and 5 bases, there was a span of 15 bases. This CDR3 has 15 residues. The germline V gene encodes CDR1 MNHEY and CDR2 SMNVEV (reference sequence). CDR3 nucleotide sequence: TGTGCCAGCAGTTTAACCCAAGCAGGGGCAACTGAAGCTTTCTTT. Translated: CASSLTQAGATEAFF.

The genes are TRBV5-5 and TRBJ2-7, with D tentatively TRBD2 (7 bases). The CDR3 loop spans 15 amino acids. Germline assignment: CDR1 SGHKS and CDR2 YYEKEE (reference sequence). V dropped 3 bases and J dropped 2 bases, with 15 bases sitting between them. The CDR3 nucleotides read TGTGCCAGCAGCTCAGATGGGGGGGCGGCCTACGAGCAGTACTTC. Protein product: CASSSDGGAAYEQYF.

This clonotype has a count of ten or more. This chain connects TRBV18 to TRBJ2-2; 10 bases agree with TRBD2. The CDR3 totals 17 residues. V shed 1 base and J 6 bases; nucleotides not matched to a gene: 8. Germline V gene data show CDR1 as KGHSH and CDR2 as LQKENI. DNA of the CDR3: TGTGCCAGCTCACCACTTTCTACTAGCGGGGCCTCCGGGGAGCTGTTTTTT. Translation gives CASSPLSTSGASGELFF.

V usage is TRBV7-8 and J usage is TRBJ2-7, with D tentatively TRBD1 or TRBD2 (6 bases each). Trimming removed 5 bases from V and 1 base from J, with 18 bases in between. Germline V gene lookup returns CDR1 SGHVS and CDR2 FQNEAQ. This CDR3 has 16 residues. For the CDR3, the DNA is TGTGCCAGCAGCCTACGACAGGAGGGTGGGTCCTACGAGCAGTACTTC. Its translation: CASSLRQEGGSYEQYF.

This clonotype occurred a few times. The chain has TRBV5-1 and TRBJ1-6; D unclear. Trimming took off 0 bases at V and 10 bases at J, with 17 bases between the two ends. The CDR3 runs 16 residues. The germline V gene encodes CDR1 SGHRS and CDR2 YFSETQ. The CDR3 region has the DNA TGCGCCAGCAGCTTGGCCATCGGAGAAGTCGGATCACCCCTCCACTTT. Protein sequence: CASSLAIGEVGSPLHF.

The sample holds a few counts of this clonotype. The V gene is TRBV25-1, the J gene TRBJ2-4; 7 nucleotides line up with TRBD1. After removal of 9 bases from V and 2 bases from J, the junction contained 4 bases not matched to a gene. CDR1 and CDR2 (germline): MGHDK, SYGVNS. The CDR3 is made up of 13 amino acids. In DNA form, the CDR3 reads TGTGCCAGTCGACAGGGCACCAAAAACATTCAGTACTTC. It encodes CASRQGTKNIQYF.

The chain is built from TRBV6-1 and TRBJ2-7; 8 bases map to TRBD2. The trim removed 5 bases at V and 5 bases at J, leaving 17 bases unmatched. The CDR3 has 17 amino acids. Germline lookup yields CDR1 MNHNS and CDR2 SASEGT. The CDR3 nucleotides read TGTGCCAGCAGTCCCGTAGGGTCTGCTAGCGGGTTCGACGAGCAGTACTTC. Translating it yields CASSPVGSASGFDEQYF.

This clonotype was detected many times. The chain joins TRBV12-3 or TRBV12-4 to TRBJ1-3; no firm D call. V shed 6 bases and J shed 4 bases, with 10 bases lying between them. The CDR3 sequence is 13 residues long. The DNA of the CDR3 is TGTGCCAGCAGACTGACACAGGGAAACACCATATATTTT. As protein: CASRLTQGNTIYF.

This clonotype was seen ten or more times. J is TRBJ1-1 and V is TRBV7-6, with D unclear. V shed 1 base and J shed 1 base, with 10 bases lying between them. The CDR3 spans 15 residues. Germline values: CDR1 SGHVS, CDR2 FNYEAQ. CDR3 DNA sequence: TGTGCCAGCAGCTTAGATTCTGGAGGGAACACTGAAGCTTTCTTT. Its protein is CASSLDSGGNTEAFF.

This chain links TRBV21-1 with TRBJ2-3; the D call TRBD1 from the table was never checked on the DNA. TRBV21-1 is a recognized pseudogene. This CDR3 has 19 amino acids. The CDR3 region has the DNA TGTGCCAGCAGCAAAGCAAATAAGCAACAGGGAATTGGCACAGATACGCAGTATTTT. This translates into CASSKANKQQGIGTDTQYF.

The chain joins TRBV29-1 to TRBJ2-1; D is perhaps TRBD2 (6 bases). V gave up 0 bases and J gave up 4 bases, with 16 bases separating them. The germline CDR1 and CDR2 sequences are SQVTM and ANQGSEA. This CDR3 region has 16 residues. The CDR3 region is CSVEEGWEDPYNEQFF. In DNA, the CDR3 is TGCAGCGTTGAAGAAGGTTGGGAGGACCCGTACAATGAGCAGTTCTTC.

The chain employs TRBV18 and TRBJ2-2; tentative D call: TRBD2 (5 bases). CDR1 is KGHSH and CDR2 is LQKENI in the germline V gene. The CDR3 sequence is 14 residues long. V lost 2 bases to trimming and J lost 7 bases, with 11 bases between them. Written as DNA, the CDR3 is TGTGCCAGCTCACCATCAAACGGAGGCGGGGAGCTGTTTTTT. Residues: CASSPSNGGGELFF.

This clonotype was recorded at least ten times. The chain couples TRBV29-1 to TRBJ2-2; D unresolved. V was trimmed by 4 bases and J by 7 bases, leaving 16 bases between them. Germline V lookup: CDR1 SQVTM, CDR2 ANQGSEA. The CDR3 is 14 amino acids. The DNA of the CDR3 is TGCAGCGTTGCCCTAGTTACGACCAGCGGGGAGCTGTTTTTT. It yields the protein CSVALVTTSGELFF.

The chain joins TRBV24-1 to TRBJ1-2; TRBD1 is a possible D gene (5 bases). Trimming removed 5 bases from V and 4 bases from J, with 10 bases in between. Per germline, CDR1 KGHDR and CDR2 SFDVKD. The CDR3 consists of 13 residues. DNA of the CDR3: TGTGCCACCAGTGGAGGGGTCTCCTATGGCTACACCTTC. Translating gives CATSGGVSYGYTF.

This clonotype was found many times. The chain couples TRBV20-1 to TRBJ1-6, with D possibly TRBD1 on 5 matching bases. This CDR3 is built from 15 residues. Trimming pared 1 base from V and 6 bases from J, leaving 13 bases between. Germline-derived CDR1 and CDR2 are DFQATT and SNEGSKA (reference sequence). CDR3 bases: TGCAGTGCTAGAGTGGGAGGGACCGCTAATTCACCCCTCCACTTT. Encoded protein: CSARVGGTANSPLHF.

The rearrangement uses TRBV28 and TRBJ1-2; D is unclear. The V gene's germline CDR1 is MDHEN and CDR2 SYDVKM. Trimming left V 6 bases short and J 8 bases short, with 16 bases between. CDR3 length: 13 residues. CDR3 DNA sequence: TGTGCCAGCAGGCCCGACACTTATCAGGGCTACACCTTC. Its translation is CASRPDTYQGYTF.

The chain carries TRBV5-5 and TRBJ1-4; D may be TRBD1 (5 bases). Germline values: CDR1 SGHKS, CDR2 YYEKEE (reference sequence). Trimming took off 3 bases at V and 8 bases at J, with 5 bases between the two ends. The CDR3 runs to 11 residues. The CDR3 DNA is TGTGCCAGCAGCTCAGGGGAAAAACTGTTTTTT. It yields the protein CASSSGEKLFF.

The table lists this clonotype with many counts. The V and J genes are TRBV5-1 and TRBJ2-1; 10 bases match TRBD2. With 0 bases clipped from V and 10 bases from J, the junction kept 7 bases outside the gene matches. CDR3 length: 15 amino acids. Per the germline V gene, CDR1 is SGHRS and CDR2 is YFSETQ. Here the CDR3 reads CASSLGLAGVWEQFF. The CDR3 nucleotides are TGCGCCAGCAGCTTGGGGCTAGCGGGAGTTTGGGAGCAGTTCTTC.

The chain couples TRBV7-2 to TRBJ2-1; 10 nucleotides agree with TRBD2. The CDR3 is 16 amino acids. Germline CDR1 is SGHTA and CDR2 is FQGNSA. Trimming at V came to 5 bases and at J to 8 bases, leaving 12 bases not matched to a gene. The CDR3 loop is CASSQRRLAGVDEQFF. CDR3 DNA: TGTGCCAGCAGCCAACGACGGCTAGCGGGAGTAGATGAGCAGTTCTTC.

This clonotype was recorded at least ten times. V is TRBV7-9 and J is TRBJ2-1; D remains ambiguous. CDR3 length equals 12 residues. Germline V CDR1 and CDR2: SEHNR, FQNEAQ (reference sequence). With 5 bases removed from V and 8 bases from J, the gap between germline ends came to 10 bases. The CDR3 reads CASSVTSDEQFF. For the CDR3, the DNA is TGTGCCAGCAGCGTCACATCGGATGAGCAGTTCTTC.

In its sample, this clonotype was seen many times. V gene TRBV20-1 combines with J gene TRBJ2-5; 9 nucleotides agree with TRBD2. Trimming took 5 bases from V and 1 from J; bases not matched to a gene: 11. The germline V gene has CDR1 DFQATT and CDR2 SNEGSKA (reference sequence). This CDR3 has 16 amino acids. The CDR3 spells CSAREGTSRIQETQYF. The CDR3 nucleotides are TGCAGTGCTCGCGAAGGGACTAGCCGAATCCAAGAGACCCAGTACTTC.

Many counts were recorded for this clonotype. The chain carries TRBV7-2 and TRBJ2-7, with 9 nucleotides matching TRBD1. The CDR3 covers 14 residues. The trim removed 4 bases at V and 4 bases at J, leaving 5 bases unmatched. Germline V gene sequence: CDR1 SGHTA, CDR2 FQGNSA. The CDR3 spells CASSSGTGYYEQYF. CDR3 nucleotides: TGTGCCAGCAGCTCGGGGACAGGGTATTACGAGCAGTACTTC.

V gene TRBV12-3 or TRBV12-4 combines with J gene TRBJ2-1; 8 bases map to TRBD2. The CDR3 loop spans 16 amino acids. The V gene end was trimmed by 6 bases and the J gene end by 4 bases; junction bases not matched to a gene: 11. The CDR3 sequence is CASRQSGGTIYNEQFF. CDR3 sequence (DNA): TGTGCCAGCAGACAAAGCGGGGGTACGATTTACAATGAGCAGTTCTTC.

This sequence joins TRBV29-1 and TRBJ2-3; a possible D gene is TRBD2 (5 bases). The V end lost 1 base, the J end lost 6 bases, and 11 bases lay between the germline ends. The V gene's germline CDR1 is SQVTM and CDR2 ANQGSEA. The CDR3 has 13 residues. The CDR3 DNA sequence: TGCAGCGTTGAAGGAGGGCCCGTGGATACGCAGTATTTT. Its translation is CSVEGGPVDTQYF.

This clonotype was counted between two and nine times. This chain links TRBV6-2 or TRBV6-3 with TRBJ1-1, with D possibly TRBD1 on 5 matching bases. V gave up 6 bases and J gave up 3 bases, with 20 bases separating them. Germline CDR1 is MNHEY and CDR2 is SVGEGT. The CDR3 spans 16 residues. In DNA form, the CDR3 reads TGTGCCAGCAGCCTACCCCCCCAGGGACCCTACACTGAAGCTTTCTTT. Its translation: CASSLPPQGPYTEAFF.

This clonotype was counted many times. The V gene is TRBV20-1, the J gene TRBJ1-6; TRBD1 matches 7 bases. Losses at the gene ends were 3 bases for V and 3 bases for J; bases not matched to a gene: 11. Germline V gene data show CDR1 as DFQATT and CDR2 as SNEGSKA (reference sequence). CDR3 length: 17 residues. For the CDR3, the DNA is TGCAGTGCTAGGATACCGGGACAGAGATTCTATAATTCACCCCTCCACTTT. Translating gives CSARIPGQRFYNSPLHF.

The chain carries TRBV27 and TRBJ2-2, with a weak D call TRBD2 (6 bases). Germline V gene sequence: CDR1 MNHEY, CDR2 SMNVEV (reference sequence). The germline V and J ends were trimmed by 6 bases and 7 bases, with 15 bases remaining between them. The CDR3 contains 14 residues. DNA of the CDR3: TGTGCCAGCAGCACTCTAGTGCGGGGCGGGGAGCTGTTTTTT. The encoded protein is CASSTLVRGGELFF.